This section outlines one TCR beta chain sequence together with its context. The antigen remains unidentified. The sample comes from a study of T cells in narcolepsy. Across the whole study: Healthy controls were enrolled alongside patients with narcolepsy type 1 or type 2. The study, taken as a whole, reports: Reportedly, autoreactive clonotypes were serially detected in patients' blood but not controls'. Autoreactive clone sequences were missing from some blood memory CD4+ repertoires.

The assay was immunoSEQ multiplex PCR, and TCRdb's table has in-frame clones only and misses some. This sample has around 24,000 clones; 81% occur once, and the top ten carry 1% to 1.4%. The clonotype was recovered from a human donor in good health. Sequenced sample: memory (CD45RA-) CD4+ T cells from blood.

CDR3 bases: TGTGCCAGCATGACAGATAATTCACCCCTCCACTTT. Protein product: CASMTDNSPLHF. V usage is TRBV6-1 and J usage is TRBJ1-6; TRBD1 might be the D (5 bases). The CDR3 runs to 12 residues. The V end lost 7 bases, the J end lost 5 bases, and 6 bases lay between the germline ends. The germline gives CDR1 MNHNS, CDR2 SASEGT.